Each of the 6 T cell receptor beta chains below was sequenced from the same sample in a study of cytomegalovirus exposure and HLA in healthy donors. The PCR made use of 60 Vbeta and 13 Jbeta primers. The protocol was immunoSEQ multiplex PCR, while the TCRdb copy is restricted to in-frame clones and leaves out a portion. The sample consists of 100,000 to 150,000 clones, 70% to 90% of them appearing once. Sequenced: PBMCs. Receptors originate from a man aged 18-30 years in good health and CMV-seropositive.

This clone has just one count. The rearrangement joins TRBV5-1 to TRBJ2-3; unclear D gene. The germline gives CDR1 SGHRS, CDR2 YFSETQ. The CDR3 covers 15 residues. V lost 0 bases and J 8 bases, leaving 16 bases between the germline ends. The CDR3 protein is CASSLAVETIGTQYF. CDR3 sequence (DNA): TGCGCCAGCAGCTTGGCGGTCGAAACGATCGGTACGCAGTATTTT.

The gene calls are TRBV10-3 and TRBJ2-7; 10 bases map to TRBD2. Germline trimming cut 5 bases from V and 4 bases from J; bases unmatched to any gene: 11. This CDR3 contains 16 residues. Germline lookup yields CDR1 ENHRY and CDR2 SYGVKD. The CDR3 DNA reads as TGTGCCATCAGTCCCCACGAAGCGGGGGGGCAGTACGAGCAGTACTTC. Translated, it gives CAISPHEAGGQYEQYF.

CDR3 DNA: TGTTCCGTGCGGGTCGCTGGTTACGAGCAGTACTTC. It encodes CSVRVAGYEQYF. The rearrangement links TRBV7-9 to TRBJ2-7; TRBD2 is a possible D gene (5 bases). The CDR3 loop spans 12 amino acids. Germline CDR1 reads SEHNR; CDR2 reads FQNEAQ (reference sequence).

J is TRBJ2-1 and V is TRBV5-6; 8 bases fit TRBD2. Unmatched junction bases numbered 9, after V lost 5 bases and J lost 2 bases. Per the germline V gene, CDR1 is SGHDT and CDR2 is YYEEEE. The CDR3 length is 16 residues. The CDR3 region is CASSSLGGATYNEQFF. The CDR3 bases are TGTGCCAGCAGTTCTCTCGGGGGGGCGACCTACAATGAGCAGTTCTTC.

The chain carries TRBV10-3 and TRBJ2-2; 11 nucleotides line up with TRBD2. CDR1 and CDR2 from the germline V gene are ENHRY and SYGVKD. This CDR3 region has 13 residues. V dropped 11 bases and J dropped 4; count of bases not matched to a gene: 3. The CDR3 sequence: CALLAGATGELFF. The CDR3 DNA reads TGTGCCTTACTAGCGGGGGCCACCGGGGAGCTGTTTTTT.

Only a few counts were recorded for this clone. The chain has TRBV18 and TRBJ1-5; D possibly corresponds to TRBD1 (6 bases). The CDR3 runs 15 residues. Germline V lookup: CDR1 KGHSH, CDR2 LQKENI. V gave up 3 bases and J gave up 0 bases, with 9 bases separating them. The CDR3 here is CASSPKGGSNQPQHF. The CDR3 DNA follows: TGTGCCAGCTCACCGAAAGGGGGTAGCAATCAGCCCCAGCATTTT.